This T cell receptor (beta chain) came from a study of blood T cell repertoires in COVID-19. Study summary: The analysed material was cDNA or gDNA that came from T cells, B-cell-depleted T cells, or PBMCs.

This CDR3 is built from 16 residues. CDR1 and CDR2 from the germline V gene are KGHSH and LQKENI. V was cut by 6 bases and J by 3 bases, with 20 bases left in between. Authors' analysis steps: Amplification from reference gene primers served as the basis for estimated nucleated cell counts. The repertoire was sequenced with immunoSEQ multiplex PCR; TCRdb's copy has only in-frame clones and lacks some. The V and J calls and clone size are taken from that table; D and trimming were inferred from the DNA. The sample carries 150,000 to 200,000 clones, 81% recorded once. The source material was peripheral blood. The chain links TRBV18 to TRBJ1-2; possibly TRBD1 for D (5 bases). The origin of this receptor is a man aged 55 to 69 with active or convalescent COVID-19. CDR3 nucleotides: TGTGCCAGCTCCCTCCGGACACCTGACCGCGACTATGGCTACACCTTC. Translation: CASSLRTPDRDYGYTF.